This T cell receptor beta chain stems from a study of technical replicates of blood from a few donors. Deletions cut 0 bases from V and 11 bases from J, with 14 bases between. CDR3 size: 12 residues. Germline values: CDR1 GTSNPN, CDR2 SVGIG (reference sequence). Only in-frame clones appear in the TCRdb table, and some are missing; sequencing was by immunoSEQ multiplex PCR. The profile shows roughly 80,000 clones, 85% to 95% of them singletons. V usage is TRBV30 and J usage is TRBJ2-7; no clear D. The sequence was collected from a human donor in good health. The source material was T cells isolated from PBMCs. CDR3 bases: TGTGCCTGGAGTGTACTACGAGGATTGGAGTACTTC. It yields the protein CAWSVLRGLEYF.